The 20 T cell receptor beta chains presented below share a single source sample, sequenced in a study of response to subunit inactivated influenza vaccine. MiXCR, run by TCRdb on the RT-PCR reads, gives a single entry per CDR3 protein. The data hold 750,000 to 850,000 distinct CDR3 sequences, with around 20% observed a single time. Material: PBMCs from blood, obtained 5 days after vaccination. The receptors were sampled from a man aged 50 or older who received an inactivated influenza vaccine.

V usage is TRBV5-1 and J usage is TRBJ2-1; D perhaps matches TRBD2 (6 bases). Trimming shortened V by 3 bases and J by 12 bases, and 19 bases separated the two germline ends. Germline V gives CDR1 SGHRS, CDR2 YFSETQ. The CDR3 covers 14 residues. CDR3 in DNA: TGCGCCAGCAGCTCTAGCGACGACCGGGCCCGGCAGTTCTTC. It specifies CASSSSDDRARQFF.

The chain is built from TRBV27 and TRBJ2-4; 10 nucleotides align to TRBD1. Germline V gives CDR1 MNHEY, CDR2 SMNVEV (reference sequence). The CDR3 spans 16 residues. V trimming: 6 bases; J trimming: 6 bases; junction bases outside the gene matches: 11. Here the CDR3 reads CASRRGTGDWGNIQYF. In nucleotides, the CDR3 is TGTGCCAGCAGACGCGGGACAGGGGATTGGGGAAACATTCAGTACTTC.

Note on this clonotype: A read error may produce the germline difference seen at one junction end. The genes are TRBV20-1 and TRBJ1-4; no reliable D call. The CDR3 consists of 13 residues. Germline values: CDR1 DFQATT, CDR2 SNEGSKA (reference sequence). This CDR3 reads CSAREGRREKQFF. DNA for the CDR3: TGCAGTGCTAGAGAAGGTAGAAGGGAAAAACAGTTTTTT.

This clonotype turned up a few times. V usage is TRBV15 and J usage is TRBJ1-2; the D is unclear. This CDR3 is built from 15 residues. Germline values: CDR1 LNHNV, CDR2 YYDKDF (reference sequence). Trimming took off 0 bases at V and 0 bases at J, with 8 bases between the two ends. The CDR3 here is CATSRDPTANYGYTF. CDR3 nucleotides: TGTGCCACCAGCAGAGATCCCACGGCTAACTATGGCTACACCTTC.

The chain uses TRBV6-5 and TRBJ1-2; TRBD1 matches at 10 bases. Trimming cost V 4 bases and J 4 bases; bases outside gene matches: 6. Germline V CDR1 and CDR2: MNHEY, SVGAGI. CDR3 length equals 15 residues. The CDR3 nucleotides read TGTGCCAGCAGTTCTACGGGACAGGGGACCTATGGCTACACCTTC. Translating gives CASSSTGQGTYGYTF.

The J gene is TRBJ1-2, the V gene TRBV10-1; the D gene is possibly TRBD1 (5 bases). Germline V gives CDR1 WNHNN, CDR2 SYGVQD (reference sequence). The CDR3 spans 14 residues. V lost 5 bases and J 8 bases, leaving 18 bases between the germline ends. CDR3 amino acids: CASSSGRENPGYTF. The CDR3 DNA follows: TGCGCCAGCAGTTCGGGACGAGAAAATCCCGGCTACACCTTC.

This clonotype was counted between two and nine times. The chain joins TRBV5-1 to TRBJ2-3, with D tentatively TRBD1 (5 bases). Germline values: CDR1 SGHRS, CDR2 YFSETQ. V was trimmed by 0 bases and J by 0 bases, leaving 11 bases between them. The CDR3 runs to 16 residues. The CDR3 DNA sequence: TGCGCCAGCAGCTTGGTATCAGGGATTAGCACAGATACGCAGTATTTT. This translates into CASSLVSGISTDTQYF.

This clonotype has at least ten counts. The V call is TRBV5-5, the J call TRBJ2-1, with a weak D call TRBD2 (6 bases). The CDR3 runs to 14 residues. The germline V and J ends were trimmed by 0 bases and 6 bases, with 10 bases remaining between them. Germline CDR1 reads SGHKS; CDR2 reads YYEKEE (reference sequence). The CDR3 region is CASSLDGGINEQFF. The CDR3 DNA sequence: TGTGCCAGCAGCTTGGACGGGGGTATCAATGAGCAGTTCTTC.

This clonotype came up a few times. The chain is built from TRBV5-1 and TRBJ1-6, with TRBD1 as a possible D gene (5 bases). CDR1 is SGHRS and CDR2 is YFSETQ in the germline V gene. V gave up 6 bases and J gave up 5 bases, with 21 bases separating them. This CDR3 has 17 residues. CDR3 sequence: CASTRRPGQDNNSPLHF. The CDR3 DNA reads TGCGCCAGCACCCGTCGGCCCGGGCAGGACAATAATTCACCCCTCCACTTT.

V gene TRBV20-1 combines with J gene TRBJ1-4; TRBD1 might be the D (6 bases). The CDR3 extends over 14 amino acids. In germline, CDR1 is DFQATT, CDR2 SNEGSKA (reference sequence). With 6 bases removed from V and 7 bases from J, the gap between germline ends came to 18 bases. As DNA, the CDR3 is TGCAGTGCCGGTGCCACAGGGATAGGTGAAAAACTGTTTTTT. Translation gives CSAGATGIGEKLFF.

This clonotype was detected a few times. The gene calls are TRBV6-1 and TRBJ2-7, with 8 nucleotides matching TRBD1. The CDR3 has 14 residues. V shed 6 bases, J shed 6 bases, and the junction held 10 bases outside the gene matches. Germline CDR1 is MNHNS and CDR2 is SASEGT. The DNA for the CDR3 is TGTGCCAGCAGCTGGACAGGGTCTAAGGTCGAGCAGTACTTC. This codes for CASSWTGSKVEQYF.

In its sample, this clonotype was seen a few times. The chain uses TRBV10-3 and TRBJ2-4; D might be TRBD1 or TRBD2, each matching 6 bases. Trimming shortened V by 6 bases and J by 8 bases, and 11 bases separated the two germline ends. This CDR3 comprises 12 residues. Germline-derived CDR1 and CDR2 are ENHRY and SYGVKD. The CDR3 loop reads CAIRKEGDIQYF. The CDR3 nucleotides are TGTGCCATCAGGAAGGAGGGGGACATTCAGTACTTC.

This sequence joins TRBV12-3 or TRBV12-4 and TRBJ1-2; D remains ambiguous. Trimming shortened V by 5 bases and J by 4 bases, and 14 bases separated the two germline ends. The CDR3 consists of 14 residues. The CDR3 loop is CASSPTAFGYGYTF. CDR3 sequence (DNA): TGTGCCAGCAGTCCCACGGCCTTTGGCTATGGCTACACCTTC.

This clonotype was detected a few times. The chain carries TRBV12-3 or TRBV12-4 and TRBJ2-4; weak D call: TRBD2 (5 bases). CDR3 size: 17 residues. Between the trimmed V and J ends, which lost 5 bases and 3 bases, there was a span of 20 bases. This chain's CDR3 is CASSSSSFRDGKNIQYF. The DNA of the CDR3 is TGTGCCAGCAGTAGCTCTAGCTTCCGGGATGGCAAAAACATTCAGTACTTC.

This chain uses TRBV20-1 with TRBJ1-1; the D gene is possibly TRBD1 (5 bases). Germline CDR1 is DFQATT and CDR2 is SNEGSKA (reference sequence). CDR3 length equals 13 residues. V lost 3 bases and J lost 0, with 8 bases in between. The CDR3 sequence is CSASLGVNTEAFF. The CDR3 region has the DNA TGCAGTGCTAGTTTAGGGGTGAACACTGAAGCTTTCTTT.

This chain joins TRBV12-3 or TRBV12-4 and TRBJ2-7; D unclear. The V and J ends lost 3 bases and 2 bases respectively, with 8 bases between them. This CDR3 contains 13 residues. The chain's CDR3 is CASSFSQTYEQYF. DNA of the CDR3: TGTGCCAGCAGTTTTTCACAGACCTACGAGCAGTACTTC.

The V gene is TRBV4-1, the J gene TRBJ2-3, with TRBD2 matching 14 bases. This CDR3 region has 18 residues. Germline trimming cut 1 base from V and 1 base from J; bases unmatched to any gene: 4. Germline CDR1 is MGHRA and CDR2 is YSYEKL. The CDR3 DNA follows: TGCGCCAGCAGCCAAGGACTAGCGGGGGGGCTCGGCACAGATACGCAGTATTTT. Its translation: CASSQGLAGGLGTDTQYF.

The CDR3 nucleotides read TGTGCCAGCAGTTTCCTCCCGGACAGGACAGGAGGGACCCAGTACTTC. It is translated as CASSFLPDRTGGTQYF. The V and J genes are TRBV12-3 or TRBV12-4 and TRBJ2-5, with TRBD1 matching over 7 bases. The CDR3 spans 16 residues. With 3 bases clipped from V and 7 bases from J, the junction kept 14 bases outside the gene matches.

This clonotype has a handful of counts. The rearrangement links TRBV5-6 to TRBJ1-2; D unresolved. V gave up 0 bases and J gave up 0 bases, with 12 bases separating them. This CDR3 is 16 amino acids long. The germline V gene encodes CDR1 SGHDT and CDR2 YYEEEE. The CDR3 bases are TGTGCCAGCAGCTTGGAGAGTCAGACCTCTAACTATGGCTACACCTTC. Translated: CASSLESQTSNYGYTF.

This clonotype has a count of ten or more. The chain carries TRBV2 and TRBJ1-5, with D unclear. The length of the CDR3 is 12 residues. Germline CDR1 is SNHLY and CDR2 is FYNNEI. V gave up 4 bases and J gave up 4 bases, with 5 bases separating them. Written as DNA, the CDR3 is TGTGCCAGCAGTGGTGAGAATCAGCCCCAGCATTTT. Residues: CASSGENQPQHF.